Included here is one T cell receptor beta chain sequence, with context. These data originate in a study of post-analysis software for immune sequencing data. TCR beta libraries were prepared from cDNA with unique molecular identifiers. From the PCR reads, TCRdb called clonotypes with MiXCR, one entry per CDR3 protein. The sample has 400,000 to 500,000 distinct CDR3 sequences, 30% to 40% seen once; the top ten hold around 8%. This clonotype originated in a girl aged 2 to 9 with multiple sclerosis. Input material: blood.

CDR3 in DNA: TGTGCCAGCAGCGGACAGACCCACATCACAGATACGCAGTATTTT. The encoded protein is CASSGQTHITDTQYF. The chain links TRBV12-3 or TRBV12-4 to TRBJ2-3; D possibly corresponds to TRBD1 (6 bases). The V and J ends lost 6 bases and 2 bases respectively, with 15 bases between them. The CDR3 contains 15 residues.